The present TCR beta chain was sequenced within a study of T cell repertoires in cytomegalovirus infection. Study details: Public signatures in TCR beta pointed to CMV infection and matching HLA type. General study points: The cumulative frequency of public TCR beta families identified carriers of CMV plus the relevant HLA. Clonotype analysis showed dominance of the ex vivo response by HLA-C-restricted CMV-specific TCR beta clonotypes.

A few counts support this clonotype. Antigen specificity is unknown. A single record per CDR3 protein comes from TCRdb applying MiXCR to the reads. The table shows 150,000 to 200,000 distinct CDR3 sequences, with 8% to 10% occurring only once. The CDR3 consists of 14 residues. CDR1 and CDR2 (germline): SQVTM, ANQGSEA. With 7 bases clipped from V and 1 base from J, the junction kept 4 bases outside the gene matches. Sequencing used PBMCs. The gene calls are TRBV29-1 and TRBJ2-3, with 11 nucleotides matching TRBD1. The receptor was isolated from a human donor in good health (CMV status not recorded). Some clones in this sample may be carry-over from other donors' samples. In nucleotides, the CDR3 is TGCAGCGCCGGGACAGGGGGAGGCACAGATACGCAGTATTTT. Translation: CSAGTGGGTDTQYF.